What follows are 29 T cell receptor beta chains derived from one specimen sequenced in a study of post-analysis software for immune sequencing data. Findings and caveats of the study: TRBV5-6, TRBV5-1 and TRBV20-1 belonged to a set of roughly 5 TRBV segments that were more frequent in patients than controls.

Antigen specificity for these receptors is unknown. Unique molecular identifiers were built into the TCR beta cDNA libraries. TCRdb redid the calling of the PCR reads with MiXCR, one entry per CDR3 protein. The sample holds about 770,000 distinct CDR3 sequences; just over 45% are singletons and the top ten take approximately 5%. Sequencing was done on a sample of blood. The receptor source for this set is a girl aged 5-17 years with multiple sclerosis.

Comments on this clonotype: At one of its ends the junction is not consistent with the germline gene, which may arise from a read error. The chain carries TRBV5-1 and TRBJ2-7, with a weak D call TRBD1 (6 bases). Germline V gene data show CDR1 as SGHRS and CDR2 as YFSETQ. This CDR3 is 15 amino acids long. Here the CDR3 reads CASSLATGSSYEQYF. DNA for the CDR3: TGTGCCAGCAGCTTAGCTACAGGGAGCTCCTACGAGCAGTACTTC.

The chain links TRBV29-1 to TRBJ2-3; D uncertain. V lost 8 bases and J 2 bases, leaving 8 bases between the germline ends. The CDR3 extends over 11 amino acids. Germline V gives CDR1 SQVTM, CDR2 ANQGSEA. CDR3 protein: CSLKFTDTQYF. CDR3 in DNA: TGCAGCTTGAAATTCACAGATACGCAGTATTTT.

The chain links TRBV27 to TRBJ2-1; a weak D match, TRBD2 (6 bases). The V gene lost 4 bases and the J gene lost 11 bases, with 12 bases spanning the gap. The CDR3 extends over 12 amino acids. The V gene's germline CDR1 is MNHEY and CDR2 SMNVEV (reference sequence). CDR3 sequence (DNA): TGTGCCAGCAGTTCGGGACTCCGGAAGCAGTTCTTC. Protein product: CASSSGLRKQFF.

Regarding this clonotype: Germline and junction disagree at one end, which may indicate a read error. V and J are TRBV7-7 and TRBJ2-7; 13 nucleotides line up with TRBD2. The germline gives CDR1 SSHAT, CDR2 FNYEAQ (reference sequence). This CDR3 is built from 15 residues. For the CDR3, the DNA is TGTGCTAGCAGCCAAGGACTAGCGGGAGTGGACGAGCAGTACTTC. Translating gives CASSQGLAGVDEQYF.

This clonotype has just a few counts. A much larger clone differs from this one at a single base, so this may be a read error. The genes are TRBV20-1 and TRBJ2-7; TRBD1 or TRBD2 may be the D gene (6 bases each). The CDR3 contains 15 residues. The V and J ends lost 4 bases and 3 bases respectively, with 19 bases between them. Germline CDR1 reads DFQATT; CDR2 reads SNEGSKA (reference sequence). The CDR3 DNA follows: TGCAGTGCTAACTCTGGGGCGAGGGGGGTCTACGAGCAGTACTTC. It specifies CSANSGARGVYEQYF.

This clonotype has only a few counts. The V and J genes are TRBV6-6 and TRBJ2-4; D may be TRBD2 (6 bases). The J call is doubtful: the DNA matches TRBJ2-7 better. This CDR3 has 15 residues. Per germline, CDR1 MNHNY and CDR2 SVGAGI (reference sequence). Here the CDR3 DNA reads TGTGCCAGCAGTTACGGCACGGGGAGGCTGGACGAGCAGTACTTC. This codes for CASSYGTGRLDEQYF.

The chain couples TRBV20-1 to TRBJ2-7; 8 bases agree with TRBD2. The CDR3 runs 15 residues. V shed 3 bases, J shed 0 bases, and the junction held 7 bases outside the gene matches. Germline V CDR1 and CDR2: DFQATT, SNEGSKA (reference sequence). CDR3 sequence reads: CSARTAGVHSYEQYF. The CDR3 nucleotides read TGCAGTGCTAGGACAGCGGGAGTTCACTCCTACGAGCAGTACTTC.

In this sample, this clonotype turned up once. Here the CDR3 DNA reads TGTGCCAGCAGCCCGAACTTGGCAGATACGCAGTATTTT. This sequence encodes CASSPNLADTQYF. The gene calls are TRBV14 and TRBJ2-3; D is ambiguous. The CDR3 consists of 13 residues. CDR1 and CDR2 (germline): SGHDN, FVKESK. Trimming took off 4 bases at V and 4 bases at J, with 9 bases between the two ends. Full variable domain (rest looked up from reference TRBV14 and TRBJ2-3): EAGVTQFPSHSVIEKGQTVTLRCDPISGHDNLYWYRRVMGKEIKFLLHFVKESKQDESGMPNNRFLAERTGGTYSTLKVQPAELEDSGVYFCASSPNLADTQYFGPGTRLTVL.

This clonotype was detected a few times. The CDR3 reads CASSLLAPSGGYTF. CDR3 bases: TGTGCCAGCAGTTTATTAGCTCCTTCGGGGGGCTACACCTTC. The genes are TRBV12-3 or TRBV12-4 and TRBJ1-2; D is undetermined. V was cut by 2 bases and J by 8 bases, with 15 bases left in between. This CDR3 has 14 amino acids.

This sequence joins TRBV11-2 and TRBJ2-3; 9 positions agree with TRBD1. V shed 5 bases and J 0 bases; nucleotides not matched to a gene: 6. This CDR3 comprises 16 residues. CDR1 and CDR2 from the germline V gene are SGHAT and FQNNGV. The CDR3, as DNA: TGTGCCAGCAGCCCCCCCGGGACAGGGAGCACAGATACGCAGTATTTT. Translation: CASSPPGTGSTDTQYF. Drawing the rest from reference TRBV11-2 and TRBJ2-3, the complete variable domain is EAGVAQSPRYKIIEKRQSVAFWCNPISGHATLYWYQQILGQGPKLLIQFQNNGVVDDSQLPKDRFSAERLKGVDSTLKIQPAKLEDSAVYLCASSPPGTGSTDTQYFGPGTRLTVL.

The chain combines TRBV7-9 with TRBJ2-5, with TRBD2 matching over 11 bases. With 8 bases clipped from V and 2 bases from J, the junction kept 7 bases outside the gene matches. The germline V gene encodes CDR1 SEHNR and CDR2 FQNEAQ (reference sequence). The CDR3 totals 15 residues. CDR3 protein: CASGMGLAEQETQYF. The DNA of the CDR3 is TGTGCCAGCGGGATGGGACTAGCGGAACAAGAGACCCAGTACTTC. Filled out from reference TRBV7-9 and TRBJ2-5, the complete variable domain reads DTGVSQNPRHKITKRGQNVTFRCDPISEHNRLYWYRQTLGQGPEFLTYFQNEAQLEKSRLLSDRFSAERPKGSFSTLEIQRTEQGDSAMYLCASGMGLAEQETQYFGPGTRLLVL.

CDR3 sequence (DNA): TGTGCCAGCAGTTTAGTTTATAAGGACGAGCAGTACGTC. Translating it yields CASSLVYKDEQYV. The rearrangement joins TRBV12-3 or TRBV12-4 to TRBJ2-7; D gene unclear. With 1 base removed from V and 5 bases from J, the gap between germline ends came to 9 bases. The CDR3 runs to 13 residues.

The CDR3: CASSSPAGTGVNNEQFF. Written as DNA, the CDR3 is TGTGCCAGCAGCTCGCCGGCCGGGACGGGGGTAAACAATGAGCAGTTCTTC. This sequence joins TRBV7-9 and TRBJ2-1, with a weak D call TRBD2 (6 bases). The germline gives CDR1 SEHNR, CDR2 FQNEAQ (reference sequence). V was clipped by 4 bases and J by 5 bases, with 21 bases between them. CDR3 size: 17 residues.

The V and J genes are TRBV29-1 and TRBJ1-5; 11 bases are shared with TRBD1. The junction had 3 bases not matched to a gene; V was cut back by 4 bases and J by 7 bases. Germline CDR1 reads SQVTM; CDR2 reads ANQGSEA. The CDR3 length is 13 residues. CDR3 amino acids: CSVGTGGDQPQHF. DNA for the CDR3: TGCAGCGTTGGGACAGGGGGCGACCAGCCCCAGCATTTT.

The sample holds a few counts of this clonotype. The chain employs TRBV6-1 and TRBJ2-3, with 7 bases fitting TRBD2. Germline CDR1 MNHNS, CDR2 SASEGT. Trimming at V came to 5 bases and at J to 4 bases, leaving 12 bases not matched to a gene. This CDR3 is 16 amino acids long. The CDR3 protein is CASSRVFGGSSDTQYF. The CDR3, as DNA: TGTGCCAGCAGTCGGGTTTTTGGCGGGAGCTCAGATACGCAGTATTTT.

The V gene is TRBV10-3, the J gene TRBJ2-7, with 8 bases fitting TRBD1. The J call may be mistaken, given a closer DNA end match to TRBJ2-5. The CDR3 has 16 amino acids. Germline assignment: CDR1 ENHRY and CDR2 SYGVKD. CDR3 nucleotide sequence: TGTGCCATCAGTGAAGGTGGGCAGGGGGCTTGGGGGACCCAGTACTTC. Encoded protein: CAISEGGQGAWGTQYF.

J is TRBJ2-1 and V is TRBV14; D may be TRBD2 (5 bases). The germline CDR1 and CDR2 sequences are SGHDN and FVKESK. V was shortened by 5 bases and J by 4 bases, with 27 bases between the two germline ends. The CDR3 extends over 19 amino acids. The CDR3 protein is CASSASFEGPGELYNEQFF. For the CDR3, the DNA is TGTGCCAGCAGCGCCTCCTTTGAGGGTCCCGGAGAGTTGTACAATGAGCAGTTCTTC.

This clonotype was counted between two and nine times. The rearrangement uses TRBV5-1 and TRBJ2-7; 8 positions agree with TRBD2. The V and J ends lost 4 bases and 3 bases, in that order; junction bases with no gene match: 12. The CDR3 is 16 amino acids. CDR1 and CDR2 (germline): SGHRS, YFSETQ. The CDR3 bases are TGCGCCAGCAGCCTCCGACTAGCGAGTGACAACTACGAGCAGTACTTC. The encoded protein is CASSLRLASDNYEQYF.

This clonotype has a handful of counts. This rearrangement joins TRBV4-2 to TRBJ2-5; D call uncertain. The CDR3 has 12 amino acids. Per the germline V gene, CDR1 is LGHNA and CDR2 is YNFKEQ. Trimming stripped 3 bases from V and 2 bases from J, with 4 bases between. CDR3 sequence reads: CASSQFQETQYF. The CDR3 DNA reads TGTGCCAGCAGCCAGTTTCAAGAGACCCAGTACTTC.

The chain combines TRBV27 with TRBJ2-5, with D perhaps matching TRBD2 (7 bases). The CDR3 contains 13 residues. V shed 8 bases and J shed 4 bases, with 14 bases lying between them. The germline gives CDR1 MNHEY, CDR2 SMNVEV (reference sequence). The CDR3 loop is CASGWGGPETQYF. The CDR3 region has the DNA TGTGCCAGCGGTTGGGGGGGCCCAGAGACCCAGTACTTC.

The gene calls are TRBV12-3 or TRBV12-4 and TRBJ2-3, with no clear D. V lost 5 bases, J lost 5 bases, and 8 bases lay in between. The CDR3 is 12 amino acids. The CDR3 is CASSPERDTQYF. In nucleotides, the CDR3 is TGTGCCAGCAGTCCTGAGAGAGATACGCAGTATTTT.

The chain recombines TRBV6-6 with TRBJ2-7; D gene unclear. The ends were cut back, 7 bases at V and 3 bases at J, with 10 bases in the middle. CDR1 and CDR2 from the germline V gene are MNHNY and SVGAGI (reference sequence). The CDR3 runs to 12 residues. CDR3 protein: CASTGQFYEQYF. CDR3 in DNA: TGTGCCAGCACCGGGCAGTTCTACGAGCAGTACTTC.

This clonotype was counted only a few times. The chain is built from TRBV12-3 or TRBV12-4 and TRBJ2-5; unclear D gene. CDR3 length: 15 amino acids. V was pared by 4 bases and J by 4 bases, with 16 bases between. CDR3 DNA sequence: TGTGCCAGCAGTTCCAGCGAGCTGTCAATAGAGACCCAGTACTTC. It yields the protein CASSSSELSIETQYF.

This sequence joins TRBV18 and TRBJ2-7; TRBD2 is a possible D gene (6 bases). V shed 1 base and J shed 6 bases, with 19 bases lying between them. The CDR3 spans 16 residues. Germline V gives CDR1 KGHSH, CDR2 LQKENI. CDR3 in amino acids: CASSPLPGREESEQYF. In nucleotides, the CDR3 is TGTGCCAGCTCACCACTGCCAGGGCGGGAAGAGAGCGAGCAGTACTTC.

The V call is TRBV21-1, the J call TRBJ2-7; no DNA check was done on the table's D call, TRBD1. TRBV21-1 is tagged as a pseudogene. There are 17 residues in the CDR3. This CDR3 is CASSKGGGAGGSYEQYF. The CDR3, as DNA: TGTGCCAGCAGCAAAGGAGGGGGAGCGGGCGGCTCCTACGAGCAGTACTTC.

Only a few counts were recorded for this clonotype. The rearrangement links TRBV9 to TRBJ2-7; TRBD2 matches at 7 bases. V gave up 1 base and J gave up 3 bases; unmatched junction bases: 34. From germline, CDR1 is SGDLS and CDR2 YYNGEE. CDR3 length: 24 amino acids. Here the CDR3 reads CASSVKGAIGDLIHCASGLYEQYF. The CDR3 DNA sequence: TGTGCCAGCAGCGTAAAAGGGGCAATAGGTGATCTCATTCATTGCGCTAGCGGCCTCTACGAGCAGTACTTC. The complete variable domain, with remaining parts taken from reference TRBV9 and TRBJ2-7, reads DSGVTQTPKHLITATGQRVTLRCSPRSGDLSVYWYQQSLDQGLQFLIQYYNGEERAKGNILERFSAQQFPDLHSELNLSSLELGDSALYFCASSVKGAIGDLIHCASGLYEQYFGPGTRLTVT.

The gene calls are TRBV25-1 and TRBJ1-1, with D maybe TRBD1 (5 bases). Looked up from germline, CDR1 is MGHDK and CDR2 is SYGVNS. The CDR3 consists of 13 residues. The V end lost 1 base, the J end lost 8 bases, and 11 bases lay between the germline ends. The CDR3 DNA is TGTGCCAGCAGTGAATCGAGGGCAGGGGAAGCTTTCTTT. Residues: CASSESRAGEAFF.

V gene TRBV7-8 combines with J gene TRBJ1-1, with TRBD1 identical over 7 bases. This CDR3 has 14 residues. V dropped 5 bases and J dropped 7; count of bases not matched to a gene: 10. Germline CDR1 and CDR2: SGHVS and FQNEAQ. CDR3 amino acids: CASSPQSGDSEAFF. Here the CDR3 DNA reads TGTGCCAGCAGCCCGCAGTCGGGGGACAGTGAAGCTTTCTTT.

The chain joins TRBV14 to TRBJ2-5; D tentatively fits TRBD1 or TRBD2 (5 bases each). The J call may be in error: the DNA end matches TRBJ2-7 better. The CDR3 spans 14 residues. Germline loops: CDR1 SGHDN, CDR2 FVKESK. The CDR3 here is CASSQRYGTSEQYF. For the CDR3, the DNA is TGTGCCAGCAGCCAACGGTACGGGACGAGCGAGCAGTACTTC.